The 14 T cell receptor beta chains given below trace back to one sample, sequenced in a study of cytomegalovirus exposure and HLA in healthy donors. In the PCR, 60 Vbeta and 13 Jbeta primers were used. The table came from immunoSEQ multiplex PCR; TCRdb's copy has only in-frame clones and leaves some out. The data show about 89,000 clones, with around 64% seen just once and around 2.3% held by the top ten. The material sequenced was PBMCs. The receptors were sampled from a man younger than 45 in good health and CMV-seronegative.

This clone was seen a handful of times. The same CDR3 can be traced to other DNA sequences in this sample. The chain uses TRBV19 and TRBJ1-3; D ambiguous. Germline loops: CDR1 LNHDA, CDR2 SQIVND (reference sequence). There are 14 residues in the CDR3. V was shortened by 4 bases and J by 0 bases, with 7 bases between the two germline ends. The CDR3 spells CASSTGSSGNTIYF. The CDR3 nucleotides read TGTGCCAGTAGTACGGGGAGCTCTGGAAACACCATATATTTT.

This sequence joins TRBV11-2 and TRBJ2-7, with D hard to call. The CDR3 is made up of 11 amino acids. V lost 1 base and J lost 6, with 4 bases in between. Germline CDR1 SGHAT, CDR2 FQNNGV. Here the CDR3 reads CASSLVGEQYF. DNA for the CDR3: TGTGCCAGCAGCTTAGTCGGCGAGCAGTACTTC.

The gene calls are TRBV15 and TRBJ2-1, with a tentative D call TRBD2 (5 bases). V was cut by 1 base and J by 0 bases, with 10 bases left in between. Germline V CDR1 and CDR2: LNHNV, YYDKDF (reference sequence). The CDR3 is 16 amino acids. CDR3 protein: CATSRGLLGSYNEQFF. CDR3 DNA: TGTGCCACCAGCAGAGGGTTACTAGGCTCCTACAATGAGCAGTTCTTC.

The chain combines TRBV11-2 with TRBJ2-2; TRBD1 matches 7 bases. The CDR3 has 14 amino acids. Germline CDR1 reads SGHAT; CDR2 reads FQNNGV. Germline trimming cut 3 bases from V and 5 bases from J; bases unmatched to any gene: 3. The CDR3 DNA follows: TGTGCCAGCAGCTTGGGACAGATTACCGGGGAGCTGTTTTTT. Protein product: CASSLGQITGELFF.

This chain uses TRBV28 with TRBJ1-2; TRBD1 matches 8 bases. The CDR3 length is 15 residues. With V trimmed by 2 bases and J by 8 bases, 10 bases remained unmatched. Germline loops: CDR1 MDHEN, CDR2 SYDVKM. Here the CDR3 reads CASSLGGQGVGGYTF. The CDR3 DNA sequence: TGTGCCAGCAGTTTAGGCGGACAGGGAGTCGGAGGCTACACCTTC.

The chain has TRBV18 and TRBJ1-1; TRBD1 matches 10 bases. V shed 8 bases and J 7 bases; nucleotides not matched to a gene: 10. Germline V gene lookup returns CDR1 KGHSH and CDR2 LQKENI. This CDR3 comprises 14 residues. The CDR3 loop is CASTRDRGQFEAFF. CDR3 nucleotide sequence: TGTGCCAGCACCCGGGACAGGGGTCAATTTGAAGCTTTCTTT.

This clone was detected a few times. V gene TRBV5-1 combines with J gene TRBJ2-2, with 7 bases matching TRBD1. Germline V gene data show CDR1 as SGHRS and CDR2 as YFSETQ. This CDR3 has 16 amino acids. V lost 4 bases, J lost 0 bases, and 6 bases stayed unmatched. The CDR3 protein is CASSEGQQTNTGELFF. The CDR3 nucleotides are TGCGCCAGCAGCGAGGGACAGCAAACGAACACCGGGGAGCTGTTTTTT. Together with reference TRBV5-1 and TRBJ2-2, the CDR3 gives the full variable domain: KAGVTQTPRYLIKTRGQQVTLSCSPISGHRSVSWYQQTPGQGLQFLFEYFSETQRNKGNFPGRFSGRQFSNSRSEMNVSTLELGDSALYLCASSEGQQTNTGELFFGEGSRLTVL.

This chain links TRBV4-1 with TRBJ2-2; TRBD2 matches 7 bases. The CDR3 runs to 17 residues. The germline V gene encodes CDR1 MGHRA and CDR2 YSYEKL. The V gene end was trimmed by 5 bases and the J gene end by 3 bases; junction bases not matched to a gene: 12. The CDR3 here is CASSWRGAGLDTGELFF. CDR3 sequence (DNA): TGCGCCAGCAGCTGGAGGGGAGCGGGGTTGGACACCGGGGAGCTGTTTTTT.

This clone has just a few counts. J is TRBJ2-5 and V is TRBV9; D may be TRBD1 (7 bases). V lost 10 bases and J lost 5, with 24 bases in between. Per germline, CDR1 SGDLS and CDR2 YYNGEE. The CDR3 is 15 amino acids. The CDR3 here is CASSPFEGAGETQYF. For the CDR3, the DNA is TGTGCCTCCAGCCCGTTTGAGGGGGCGGGGGAGACCCAGTACTTC.

This clone was picked up one time. The chain carries TRBV2 and TRBJ2-5; D ambiguous. CDR1 SNHLY and CDR2 FYNNEI come from the germline V gene. Trimming removed 8 bases from V and 0 bases from J, with 4 bases in between. The CDR3 covers 11 residues. CDR3 sequence: CASAYQETQYF. DNA of the CDR3: TGTGCCAGCGCGTACCAAGAGACCCAGTACTTC. The full variable domain, with the rest looked up from reference TRBV2 and TRBJ2-5, is EPEVTQTPSHQVTQMGQEVILRCVPISNHLYFYWYRQILGQKVEFLVSFYNNEISEKSEIFDDQFSVERPDGSNFTLKIRSTKLEDSAMYFCASAYQETQYFGPGTRLLVL.

This rearrangement joins TRBV7-2 to TRBJ2-7, with a weak D call TRBD2 (5 bases). The CDR3 runs 13 residues. Germline loops: CDR1 SGHTA, CDR2 FQGNSA. Trimming shortened V by 8 bases and J by 9 bases, and 20 bases separated the two germline ends. The CDR3 nucleotides are TGTGCCAGCTCCCTATCCCCACTAGAAGGGCAGTACTTC. Translating gives CASSLSPLEGQYF. The whole variable domain, filled in from reference TRBV7-2 and TRBJ2-7, reads GAGVSQSPSNKVTEKGKDVELRCDPISGHTALYWYRQSLGQGLEFLIYFQGNSAPDKSGLPSDRFSAERTGGSVSTLTIQRTQQEDSAVYLCASSLSPLEGQYFGPGTRLTVT.

The CDR3 DNA sequence: TGTGCCAGCAGTTTAGGCCCGCGGGCAGCGCAAGTTGATCAGCCCCAGCATTTT. It translates to CASSLGPRAAQVDQPQHF. V usage is TRBV28 and J usage is TRBJ1-5; no clear D. The CDR3 length is 18 residues. Trimming stripped 2 bases from V and 5 bases from J, with 22 bases between. Germline CDR1 is MDHEN and CDR2 is SYDVKM. Complete variable domain (other parts from reference TRBV28 and TRBJ1-5): DVKVTQSSRYLVKRTGEKVFLECVQDMDHENMFWYRQDPGLGLRLIYFSYDVKMKEKGDIPEGYSVSREKKERFSLILESASTNQTSMYLCASSLGPRAAQVDQPQHFGDGTRLSIL.

This chain connects TRBV6-1 to TRBJ1-6; 8 positions match TRBD1. The CDR3 totals 15 residues. Trimming removed 1 base from V and 7 bases from J; junction bases left unmatched: 3. CDR1 and CDR2 from the germline V gene are MNHNS and SASEGT. CDR3 coding DNA: TGTGCCAGCAGTGAAGGGGACAGGAGAAATTCACCCCTCCACTTT. As protein: CASSEGDRRNSPLHF.

This chain connects TRBV5-6 to TRBJ2-5; D is ambiguous. With 1 base removed from V and 3 bases from J, the gap between germline ends came to 7 bases. Per the germline V gene, CDR1 is SGHDT and CDR2 is YYEEEE. This CDR3 spans 13 amino acids. The CDR3 loop reads CASSLRYEETQYF. CDR3 nucleotide sequence: TGTGCCAGCAGCTTGCGGTACGAAGAGACCCAGTACTTC.